This is a list of T cell receptor beta chains from one sample in a study of T cells in Graves' hyperthyroidism and ophthalmopathy. One entry per CDR3 protein results from TCRdb running MiXCR on the multiplex PCR reads. Counted here are approximately 640,000 distinct CDR3 sequences, about a sixth occurring once; the ten biggest clones make up 3.8%. The sequenced sample consisted of blood. The receptors here all came from a young woman with Graves' hyperthyroidism. Both conserved end residues are trimmed from each CDR3. D genes are given only for firm matches.

V gene | D gene | CDR3 protein
TRBV28 | . | ASSPSAGRTYEQY
TRBV27 | . | ASSLSFGVYNSPLH
TRBV7-2 | TRBD2 | ASRGGRAQDTQY
TRBV2 | TRBD2 | ASSPPGLAGFWRGTGELF
TRBV11-2 | TRBD2 | ASSRNPGPGGAAAGQY
TRBV2 | TRBD1 | ASGGPGQTPFNTEAF
TRBV11-2 | . | ASSFGDGREAF
TRBV20-1 | . | SARDGYEQY
TRBV20-1 | . | SARSAAKGANVLT
TRBV7-9 | TRBD1 | ASSGQGDHSGFIYNEQF
TRBV4-2 | . | ASSQGFGNTEAF
TRBV6-5 | . | ASSYVPRSGANVLT
TRBV30 | TRBD2 | ASSSGRRNEQF
TRBV5-1 | . | ASSSNRIMGDTQY
TRBV15 | . | ATSRKDWGNVDEKLF
TRBV27 | . | ASSLSGNDEQY
TRBV14 | TRBD2 | ASSPLGLEHAEQF
TRBV5-6 | . | ASSLASTYT
TRBV29-1 | . | SVEVAGDTQY
TRBV4-2 | . | ASSQDGGLGEQY
TRBV2 | TRBD1 | ASRGQQTETQY
TRBV20-1 | TRBD2 | SARDRGLAANNEQF
TRBV19 | . | ASSIGDISSAETQY
TRBV19 | TRBD2 | ASSTVAGGWETQY
TRBV28 | . | ASTPPGRVGQPQH
TRBV28 | . | ASSRGGGGTKNIQY
TRBV19 | . | ATVTGANVLT
TRBV20-1 | . | SARGRLAYEQY
TRBV6-1 | . | ASSEGSHSNQPQH
TRBV28 | . | ASSFNGVYPYEQY
TRBV3-1 | . | ASSQNLGPYNEQF
TRBV6-1 | . | ASTDRVRETQY
TRBV19 | TRBD1 | ASSIMGQFNQPQH
TRBV12-3/TRBV12-4 | . | ASRATTGNTEAF
TRBV20-1 | . | SARPNTGGAQY
TRBV7-9 | TRBD2 | ASSFWTSGRAGANVLT
TRBV20-1 | TRBD2 | SARGLAGINEQF
TRBV6-1 | . | ASSPLVGGRFEQY
TRBV5-1 | . | ASVGAAYNEQF
TRBV7-8 | . | ASSPGQNNEQF
TRBV28 | TRBD1 | ASRPGTGPWEQY
TRBV7-2 | TRBD1 | ASSRQGRFGYT
TRBV10-1 | . | ASSERPRGYLGDEQF
TRBV19 | TRBD2 | ASRLAGASYEQY
TRBV28 | . | ASSSSISNQPQH